The entry below gives a single TCR beta chain sequence along with its context. This entry belongs to a study of blood T cell repertoires in COVID-19. At the level of the study: Acute-phase and convalescent COVID-19 samples originated in the United States, Italy and Spain. The analysed material was cDNA or gDNA that came from T cells, B-cell-depleted T cells, or PBMCs.

How the authors handled the data: Amplification of reference gene primers provided the estimated nucleated cell counts. This table comes from immunoSEQ multiplex PCR, and its TCRdb copy is limited to in-frame clones, with some not included. V, J and clone size are taken as reported in that table, and D and trimming were inferred from the DNA itself. The data show approximately 170,000 clones, over 70% seen once. Trimming took 0 bases from V and 8 from J, leaving 8 bases between them. This CDR3 is 13 amino acids long. Germline V gene data show CDR1 as SGHKS and CDR2 as YYEKEE (reference sequence). This sequence originates from an older woman who had recovered from COVID-19. The chain carries TRBV5-5 and TRBJ1-4, with D hard to call. The sequencing sample was made of peripheral blood. This chain's CDR3 is CASSLAAGEKLFF. The CDR3 nucleotides are TGTGCCAGCAGCTTGGCCGCGGGGGAAAAACTGTTTTTT.